These 14 T cell receptor beta chains share one sample of origin, sequenced in a study of cytotoxic CD8 clonotypes in ibrutinib-treated CLL. Generated by immunoSEQ multiplex PCR, the TCRdb table keeps only in-frame clones and is missing some. The sample has 140,000 to 150,000 clones; around 76% are singletons. Sequences were derived from PBMCs, sampled after 24 months of ibrutinib treatment. Receptor source: a human donor with chronic lymphocytic leukemia.

The chain couples TRBV9 to TRBJ2-3; possibly TRBD1 or TRBD2 for D (7 bases each). From germline, CDR1 is SGDLS and CDR2 YYNGEE. The CDR3 loop spans 16 amino acids. V was clipped by 3 bases and J by 5 bases, with 19 bases between them. The CDR3 reads CASSEGAGLYGDTQYF. As DNA, the CDR3 is TGTGCCAGCAGCGAGGGGGCGGGACTATACGGAGATACGCAGTATTTT. The entire variable domain, with the rest obtained from reference TRBV9 and TRBJ2-3, is as follows: DSGVTQTPKHLITATGQRVTLRCSPRSGDLSVYWYQQSLDQGLQFLIQYYNGEERAKGNILERFSAQQFPDLHSELNLSSLELGDSALYFCASSEGAGLYGDTQYFGPGTRLTVL.

The V call is TRBV6-5, the J call TRBJ1-1; 10 positions agree with TRBD1. The V and J ends lost 7 bases and 3 bases, in that order; junction bases with no gene match: 5. CDR1 is MNHEY, CDR2 SVGAGI, per germline. The CDR3 length is 14 residues. The CDR3 reads CASTRGTGDTEAFF. CDR3 bases: TGTGCCAGCACCAGGGGGACAGGGGACACTGAAGCTTTCTTT.

In this sample, this clone turned up a few times. The gene calls are TRBV7-2 and TRBJ2-3; 9 bases match TRBD2. Trimming cost V 3 bases and J 4 bases; bases outside gene matches: 11. CDR1 and CDR2 from the germline V gene are SGHTA and FQGNSA. CDR3 length: 17 residues. The CDR3 loop is CASSLVSAGGGADTQYF. The CDR3 coding sequence is TGTGCCAGCAGCTTGGTTTCCGCGGGAGGGGGGGCAGATACGCAGTATTTT.

The V and J genes are TRBV7-3 and TRBJ2-3; a possible D gene is TRBD1 (6 bases). Germline V gives CDR1 SGHTA, CDR2 FQGTGA. V lost 5 bases and J 0 bases, leaving 9 bases between the germline ends. This CDR3 region has 14 residues. The CDR3 spells CASSGQTSTDTQYF. The CDR3 DNA sequence: TGTGCCAGCAGCGGACAGACTAGCACAGATACGCAGTATTTT.

The rearrangement joins TRBV18 to TRBJ1-1; D ambiguous. Germline V gene lookup returns CDR1 KGHSH and CDR2 LQKENI. The CDR3 runs 14 residues. V shed 3 bases and J shed 3 bases, with 11 bases lying between them. CDR3 DNA sequence: TGTGCCAGCTCACCGACCCGGAAGGACACTGAAGCTTTCTTT. Residues: CASSPTRKDTEAFF. Full variable domain (outside the CDR3, taken from reference TRBV18 and TRBJ1-1): NAGVMQNPRHLVRRRGQEARLRCSPMKGHSHVYWYRQLPEEGLKFMVYLQKENIIDESGMPKERFSAEFPKEGPSILRIQQVVRGDSAAYFCASSPTRKDTEAFFGQGTRLTVV.

The rearrangement joins TRBV2 to TRBJ1-6; maybe TRBD1 (5 bases). V was clipped by 6 bases and J by 9 bases, with 9 bases between them. CDR3 length: 12 residues. Per the germline V gene, CDR1 is SNHLY and CDR2 is FYNNEI. The CDR3 nucleotides are TGTGCCAGCAGGGGGGACCCTTCACCCCTCCACTTT. It is translated as CASRGDPSPLHF.

This chain joins TRBV27 and TRBJ2-7; possible D gene TRBD2, 6 bases. In germline, CDR1 is MNHEY, CDR2 SMNVEV (reference sequence). There are 16 residues in the CDR3. V lost 0 bases to trimming and J lost 0 bases, with 12 bases between them. The CDR3 region is CASSLSPEGYSYEQYF. For the CDR3, the DNA is TGTGCCAGCAGTTTATCCCCGGAGGGCTACTCCTACGAGCAGTACTTC.

CDR3 DNA sequence: TGTGCCAGCAGCGTAGGAGACTTCCCGGCGGGTGAAAAACTGTTTTTT. Translation: CASSVGDFPAGEKLFF. The chain carries TRBV9 and TRBJ1-4, with D hard to call. From germline, CDR1 is SGDLS and CDR2 YYNGEE. The V gene lost 0 bases and the J gene lost 7 bases, with 16 bases spanning the gap. The CDR3 sequence is 16 residues long.

This chain links TRBV19 with TRBJ1-5; D is unresolved. Germline CDR1 LNHDA, CDR2 SQIVND (reference sequence). Trimming left V 7 bases short and J 9 bases short, with 22 bases between. The CDR3 has 15 residues. The CDR3: CASTRVRQEVLPQHF. In DNA, the CDR3 is TGTGCCAGTACACGGGTCCGGCAAGAAGTCCTGCCCCAGCATTTT. Together with reference TRBV19 and TRBJ1-5, the CDR3 gives the full variable domain: DGGITQSPKYLFRKEGQNVTLSCEQNLNHDAMYWYRQDPGQGLRLIYYSQIVNDFQKGDIAEGYSVSREKKESFPLTVTSAQKNPTAFYLCASTRVRQEVLPQHFGDGTRLSIL.

This clone was counted a few times. The V call is TRBV9, the J call TRBJ1-1; maybe TRBD1 (6 bases). The germline V gene has CDR1 SGDLS and CDR2 YYNGEE. This CDR3 has 17 residues. V was cut by 0 bases and J by 0 bases, with 15 bases left in between. The CDR3 sequence: CASSVAPRTDMNTEAFF. In DNA, the CDR3 is TGTGCCAGCAGCGTAGCCCCCCGGACAGACATGAACACTGAAGCTTTCTTT. Based on the CDR3 plus reference TRBV9 and TRBJ1-1, the full variable domain is DSGVTQTPKHLITATGQRVTLRCSPRSGDLSVYWYQQSLDQGLQFLIQYYNGEERAKGNILERFSAQQFPDLHSELNLSSLELGDSALYFCASSVAPRTDMNTEAFFGQGTRLTVV.

The chain couples TRBV7-9 to TRBJ1-1, with D perhaps matching TRBD1 (5 bases). V lost 4 bases and J lost 2, with 5 bases in between. The CDR3 totals 12 residues. CDR1 is SEHNR, CDR2 FQNEAQ, per germline (reference sequence). This CDR3 reads CASSWDNTEAFF. The CDR3 coding sequence is TGTGCCAGCAGCTGGGACAACACTGAAGCTTTCTTT.

This chain uses TRBV2 with TRBJ2-2; D might be TRBD1 (5 bases). The CDR3 runs to 13 residues. CDR1 and CDR2 from the germline V gene are SNHLY and FYNNEI. V was pared by 5 bases and J by 4 bases, with 8 bases between. The CDR3 nucleotides are TGTGCCAGCAGTCAGGGCCGCACCGGGGAGCTGTTTTTT. Amino acids: CASSQGRTGELFF.

The V call is TRBV5-4, the J call TRBJ1-1; 10 nucleotides align to TRBD1. V trimming: 7 bases; J trimming: 6 bases; junction bases outside the gene matches: 9. Germline V gene sequence: CDR1 SGHNT, CDR2 YYREEE (reference sequence). This CDR3 comprises 14 residues. Here the CDR3 reads CASYGDRGFAEAFF. The CDR3 nucleotides are TGTGCCAGCTACGGGGACAGGGGCTTTGCTGAAGCTTTCTTT.

The chain combines TRBV29-1 with TRBJ2-7; D not resolved. CDR1 is SQVTM, CDR2 ANQGSEA, per germline. V was cut by 4 bases and J by 0 bases, with 4 bases left in between. This CDR3 contains 11 residues. CDR3: CSVVDSYEQYF. The CDR3 DNA is TGCAGCGTTGTGGACTCCTACGAGCAGTACTTC.